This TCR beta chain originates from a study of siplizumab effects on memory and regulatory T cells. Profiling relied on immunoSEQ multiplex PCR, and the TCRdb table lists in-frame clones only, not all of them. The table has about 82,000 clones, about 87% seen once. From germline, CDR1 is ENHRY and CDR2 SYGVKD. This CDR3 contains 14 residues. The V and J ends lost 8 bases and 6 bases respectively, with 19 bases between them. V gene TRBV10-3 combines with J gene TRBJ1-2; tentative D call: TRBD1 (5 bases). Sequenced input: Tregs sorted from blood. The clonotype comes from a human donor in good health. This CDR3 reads CAIAGGGQVDGYTF. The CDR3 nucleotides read TGTGCCATCGCTGGGGGTGGCCAGGTGGATGGCTACACCTTC.